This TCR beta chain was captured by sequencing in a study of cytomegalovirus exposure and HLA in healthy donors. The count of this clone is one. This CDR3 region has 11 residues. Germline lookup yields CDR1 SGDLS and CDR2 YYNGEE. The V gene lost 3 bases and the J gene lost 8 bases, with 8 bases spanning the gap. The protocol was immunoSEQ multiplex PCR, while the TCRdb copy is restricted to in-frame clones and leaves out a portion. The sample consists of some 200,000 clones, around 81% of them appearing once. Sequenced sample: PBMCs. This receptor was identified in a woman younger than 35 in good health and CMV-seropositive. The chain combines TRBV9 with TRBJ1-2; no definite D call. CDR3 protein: CASSDTVGYTF. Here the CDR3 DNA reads TGTGCCAGCAGCGACACCGTAGGCTACACCTTC.